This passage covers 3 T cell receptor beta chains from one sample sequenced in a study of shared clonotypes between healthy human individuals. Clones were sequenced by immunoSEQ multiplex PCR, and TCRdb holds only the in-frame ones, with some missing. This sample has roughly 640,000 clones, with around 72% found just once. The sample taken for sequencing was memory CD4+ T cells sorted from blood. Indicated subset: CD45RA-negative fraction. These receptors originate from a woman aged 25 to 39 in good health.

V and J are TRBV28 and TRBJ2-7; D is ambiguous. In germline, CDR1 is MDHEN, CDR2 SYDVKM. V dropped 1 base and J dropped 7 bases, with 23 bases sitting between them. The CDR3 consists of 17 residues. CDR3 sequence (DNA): TGTGCCAGCAGTTTATCAAGGTCACTTTTGGGAACCTGGGAGCAGTACTTC. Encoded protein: CASSLSRSLLGTWEQYF.

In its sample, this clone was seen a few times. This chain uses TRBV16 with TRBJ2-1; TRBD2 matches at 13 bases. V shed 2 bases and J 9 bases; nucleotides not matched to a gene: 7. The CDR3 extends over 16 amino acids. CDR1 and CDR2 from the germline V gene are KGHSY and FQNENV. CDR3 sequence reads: CASSQSLGLAGSEQFF. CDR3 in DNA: TGTGCCAGCAGCCAAAGTCTGGGACTAGCGGGAAGTGAGCAGTTCTTC. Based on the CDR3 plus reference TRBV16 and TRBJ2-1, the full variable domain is GEEVAQTPKHLVRGEGQKAKLYCAPIKGHSYVFWYQQVLKNEFKFLISFQNENVFDETGMPKERFSAKCLPNSPCSLEIQATKLEDSAVYFCASSQSLGLAGSEQFFGPGTRLTVL.

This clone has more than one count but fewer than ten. CDR3 protein: CASSFLLKQFF. Here the CDR3 DNA reads TGTGCCAGCAGTTTCTTGCTGAAGCAGTTCTTC. The rearrangement joins TRBV28 to TRBJ2-1; D is ambiguous. Germline V gene lookup returns CDR1 MDHEN and CDR2 SYDVKM. Trimming cost V 3 bases and J 11 bases, with 8 bases left between them. The CDR3 contains 11 residues.